This T cell receptor (beta chain) was found in a study of PD-1 blockade in classical Hodgkin lymphoma. The patients all showed relapse after autologous stem cell transplantation, while their brentuximab vedotin exposure varied. Findings of the study overall: Baseline diversity in complete responders resembled that of newly diagnosed patients. Newly diagnosed patients were said to have less baseline TCR diversity than healthy donors did. CD4+ TCR diversity rose significantly by C4D1, and CD8+ TCR diversity did not.

Produced via immunoSEQ multiplex PCR; TCRdb's table is partial and in-frame only. The sample records about 76,000 clones, roughly nine tenths being singletons. As concerns this clone: Its matching antigen is unknown.

V was shortened by 1 base and J by 2 bases, with 6 bases between the two germline ends. There are 14 residues in the CDR3. Germline V gene data show CDR1 as LNHDA and CDR2 as SQIVND (reference sequence). The input for sequencing was peripheral blood mononuclear cells (PBMCs), taken at baseline. The chain links TRBV19 to TRBJ1-5; D gene unclear. This sequence was found in a human donor with classical Hodgkin lymphoma. CDR3 region: CASSIAGGNQPQHF. The CDR3 bases are TGTGCCAGTAGTATAGCGGGTGGCAATCAGCCCCAGCATTTT.